This TCR beta chain was identified during a study of blood T cell repertoires in COVID-19. About the study: Italy, Spain and the United States were the sources of the convalescent and acute COVID-19 samples.

Per the original methods: Estimation of nucleated cell counts relied on the amplification of reference gene primers. The data were produced by immunoSEQ multiplex PCR, yet TCRdb's version contains in-frame clones alone and is incomplete. The DNA gave D and trimming, while V, J and clone size come from that table. The table records under 300,000 clones, 80% to 90% of them present only once. With 5 bases removed from V and 4 bases from J, the gap between germline ends came to 14 bases. Per the germline V gene, CDR1 is MNHEY and CDR2 is SMNVEV (reference sequence). CDR3 length equals 14 residues. The sample was peripheral blood. The source of this sequence is a woman aged 40 to 55 with acute or convalescent COVID-19. This chain connects TRBV27 to TRBJ2-5; tentative D call: TRBD1 (6 bases). The CDR3 sequence: CASSPQGWGETQYF. The CDR3 coding sequence is TGTGCCAGCAGTCCACAGGGTTGGGGAGAGACCCAGTACTTC.